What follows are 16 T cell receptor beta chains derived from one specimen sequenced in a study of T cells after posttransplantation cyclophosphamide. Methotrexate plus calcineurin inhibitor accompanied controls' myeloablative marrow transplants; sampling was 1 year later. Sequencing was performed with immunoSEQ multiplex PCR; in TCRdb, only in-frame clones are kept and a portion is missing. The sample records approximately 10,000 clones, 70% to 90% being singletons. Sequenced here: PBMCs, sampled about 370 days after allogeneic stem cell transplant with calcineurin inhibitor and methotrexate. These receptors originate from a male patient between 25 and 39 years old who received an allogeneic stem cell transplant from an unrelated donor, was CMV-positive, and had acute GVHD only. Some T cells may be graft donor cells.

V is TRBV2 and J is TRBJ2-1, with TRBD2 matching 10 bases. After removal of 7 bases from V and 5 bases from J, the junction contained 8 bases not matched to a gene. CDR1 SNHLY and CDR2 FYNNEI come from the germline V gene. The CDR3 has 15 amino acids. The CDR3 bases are TGTGCCAGCAAGCCTCTAGCGGGGGTAAACAATGAGCAGTTCTTC. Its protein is CASKPLAGVNNEQFF.

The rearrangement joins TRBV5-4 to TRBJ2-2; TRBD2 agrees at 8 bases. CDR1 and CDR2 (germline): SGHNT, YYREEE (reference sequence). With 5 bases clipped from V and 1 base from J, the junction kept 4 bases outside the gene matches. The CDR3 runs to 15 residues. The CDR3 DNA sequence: TGTGCCAGCAGTTCCGGGACTAGGAACACCGGGGAGCTGTTTTTT. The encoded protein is CASSSGTRNTGELFF.

The CDR3 DNA sequence: TGTGCCAGCTCACCAGTCCAGGGGGACCCGTACACTGAAGCTTTCTTT. Its translation is CASSPVQGDPYTEAFF. The rearrangement uses TRBV18 and TRBJ1-1; 7 nucleotides match TRBD1. The V gene end was trimmed by 2 bases and the J gene end by 3 bases; junction bases not matched to a gene: 9. Germline assignment: CDR1 KGHSH and CDR2 LQKENI. This CDR3 is 16 amino acids long.

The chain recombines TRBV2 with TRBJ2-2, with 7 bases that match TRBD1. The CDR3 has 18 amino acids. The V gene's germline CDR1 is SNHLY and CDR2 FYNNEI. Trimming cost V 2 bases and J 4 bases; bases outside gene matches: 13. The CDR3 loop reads CASSESQGQRFTTGELFF. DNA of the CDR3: TGTGCCAGCAGTGAAAGTCAGGGACAGCGATTTACCACCGGGGAGCTGTTTTTT. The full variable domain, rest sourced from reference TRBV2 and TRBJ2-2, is EPEVTQTPSHQVTQMGQEVILRCVPISNHLYFYWYRQILGQKVEFLVSFYNNEISEKSEIFDDQFSVERPDGSNFTLKIRSTKLEDSAMYFCASSESQGQRFTTGELFFGEGSRLTVL.

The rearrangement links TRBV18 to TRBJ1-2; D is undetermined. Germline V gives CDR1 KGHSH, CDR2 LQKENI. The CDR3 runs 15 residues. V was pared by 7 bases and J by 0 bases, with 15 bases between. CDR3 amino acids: CASLPLGTANYGYTF. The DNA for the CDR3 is TGTGCCAGCTTGCCCCTGGGCACCGCTAACTATGGCTACACCTTC.

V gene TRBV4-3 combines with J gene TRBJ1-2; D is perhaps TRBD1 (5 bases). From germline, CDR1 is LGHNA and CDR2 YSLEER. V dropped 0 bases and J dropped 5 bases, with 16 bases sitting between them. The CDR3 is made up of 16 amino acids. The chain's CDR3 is CASSQDLVAGWYGYTF. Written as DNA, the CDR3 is TGCGCCAGCAGCCAAGATTTAGTGGCAGGGTGGTATGGCTACACCTTC.

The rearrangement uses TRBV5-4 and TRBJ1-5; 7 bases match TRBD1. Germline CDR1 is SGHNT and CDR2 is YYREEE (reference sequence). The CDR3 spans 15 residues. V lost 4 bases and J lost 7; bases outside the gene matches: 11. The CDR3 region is CASSQTGAPGQPQHF. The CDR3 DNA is TGTGCCAGCAGCCAAACAGGGGCCCCCGGGCAGCCCCAGCATTTT.

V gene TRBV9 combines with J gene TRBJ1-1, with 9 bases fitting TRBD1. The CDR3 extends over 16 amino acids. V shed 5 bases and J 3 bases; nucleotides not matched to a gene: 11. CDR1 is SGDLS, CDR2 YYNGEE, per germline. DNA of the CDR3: TGTGCCAGCAGGACCTTGGGACAGGGTAGGGACACTGAAGCTTTCTTT. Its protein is CASRTLGQGRDTEAFF. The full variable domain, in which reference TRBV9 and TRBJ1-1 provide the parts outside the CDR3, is DSGVTQTPKHLITATGQRVTLRCSPRSGDLSVYWYQQSLDQGLQFLIQYYNGEERAKGNILERFSAQQFPDLHSELNLSSLELGDSALYFCASRTLGQGRDTEAFFGQGTRLTVV.

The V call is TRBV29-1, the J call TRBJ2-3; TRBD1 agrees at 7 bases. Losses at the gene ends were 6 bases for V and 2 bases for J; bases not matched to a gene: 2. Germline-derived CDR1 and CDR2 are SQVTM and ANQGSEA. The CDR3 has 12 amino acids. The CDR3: CSVGTATDTQYF. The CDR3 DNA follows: TGCAGCGTGGGGACAGCCACAGATACGCAGTATTTT.

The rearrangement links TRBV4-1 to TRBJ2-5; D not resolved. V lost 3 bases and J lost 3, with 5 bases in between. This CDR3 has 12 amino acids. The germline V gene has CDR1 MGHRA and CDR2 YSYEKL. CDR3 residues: CASSQAEETQYF. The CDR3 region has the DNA TGCGCCAGCAGCCAGGCGGAAGAGACCCAGTACTTC.

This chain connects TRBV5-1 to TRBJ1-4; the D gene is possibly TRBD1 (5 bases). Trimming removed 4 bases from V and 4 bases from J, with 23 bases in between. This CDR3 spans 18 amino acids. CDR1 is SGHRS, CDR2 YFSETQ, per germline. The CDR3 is CASSPPTPGELGNEKLFF. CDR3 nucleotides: TGCGCCAGCAGCCCCCCGACGCCGGGGGAACTCGGTAATGAAAAACTGTTTTTT.

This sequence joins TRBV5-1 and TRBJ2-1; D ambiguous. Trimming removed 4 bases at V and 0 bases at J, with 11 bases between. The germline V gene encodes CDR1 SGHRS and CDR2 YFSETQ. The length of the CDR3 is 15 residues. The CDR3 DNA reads TGCGCCAGCAGCCCTCCGGTTCCCTCCTACAATGAGCAGTTCTTC. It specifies CASSPPVPSYNEQFF.

CDR3 nucleotide sequence: TGTGCCAGCAGCTTAGGCCCTTTCGGGGGTTCCTACGAGCAGTACTTC. Translated, it gives CASSLGPFGGSYEQYF. The chain employs TRBV13 and TRBJ2-7; TRBD2 is a possible D gene (6 bases). Trimming cost V 0 bases and J 1 base, with 13 bases left between them. The CDR3 runs to 16 residues. Germline loops: CDR1 PRHDT, CDR2 FYEKMQ (reference sequence).

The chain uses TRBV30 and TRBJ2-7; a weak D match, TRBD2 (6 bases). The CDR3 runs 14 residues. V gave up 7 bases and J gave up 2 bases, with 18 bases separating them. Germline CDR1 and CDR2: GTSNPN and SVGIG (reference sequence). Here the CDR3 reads CASSPIGRTYEQYF. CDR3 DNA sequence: TGTGCCTCCTCCCCTATCGGGAGAACCTACGAGCAGTACTTC. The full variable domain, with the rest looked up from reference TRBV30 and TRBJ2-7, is SQTIHQWPATLVQPVGSPLSLECTVEGTSNPNLYWYRQAAGRGLQLLFYSVGIGQISSEVPQNLSASRPQDRQFILSSKKLLLSDSGFYLCASSPIGRTYEQYFGPGTRLTVT.

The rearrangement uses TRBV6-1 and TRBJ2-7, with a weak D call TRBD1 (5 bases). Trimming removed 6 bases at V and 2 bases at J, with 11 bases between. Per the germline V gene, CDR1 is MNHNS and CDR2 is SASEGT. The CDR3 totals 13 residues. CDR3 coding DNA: TGTGCCAGCAGAGAAACAGGAGCCTACGAGCAGTACTTC. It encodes CASRETGAYEQYF.

Here the CDR3 reads CASSPAGAMNTEAFF. The CDR3 nucleotides read TGTGCCAGCAGCCCGGCGGGGGCAATGAACACTGAAGCTTTCTTT. The chain carries TRBV7-9 and TRBJ1-1; D possibly corresponds to TRBD1 (6 bases). V shed 5 bases and J shed 0 bases, with 13 bases lying between them. The germline gives CDR1 SEHNR, CDR2 FQNEAQ (reference sequence). This CDR3 contains 15 residues.